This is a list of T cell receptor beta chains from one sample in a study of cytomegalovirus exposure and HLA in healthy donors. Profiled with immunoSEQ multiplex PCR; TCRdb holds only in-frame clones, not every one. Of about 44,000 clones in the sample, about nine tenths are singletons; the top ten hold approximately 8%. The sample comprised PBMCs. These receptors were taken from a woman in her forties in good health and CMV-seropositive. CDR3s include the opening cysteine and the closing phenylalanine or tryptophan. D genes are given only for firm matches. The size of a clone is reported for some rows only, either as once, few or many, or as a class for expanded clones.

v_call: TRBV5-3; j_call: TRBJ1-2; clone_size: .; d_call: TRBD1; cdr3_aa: CARSMAGTVRCYTF; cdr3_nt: TGTGCCAGAAGCATGGCCGGGACAGTGAGATGCTACACCTTC
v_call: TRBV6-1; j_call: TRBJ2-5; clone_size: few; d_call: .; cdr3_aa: CASSEYGQGKTQYF; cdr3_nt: TGTGCCAGCAGTGAATATGGGCAGGGGAAGACCCAGTACTTC
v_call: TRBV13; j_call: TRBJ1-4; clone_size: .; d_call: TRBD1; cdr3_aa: CASSTTGDHEKLFF; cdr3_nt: TGTGCCAGCAGCACGACAGGGGATCATGAAAAACTGTTTTTT
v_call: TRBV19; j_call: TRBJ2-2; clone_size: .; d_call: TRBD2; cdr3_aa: CASSIHTSGRAGELFF; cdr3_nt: TGTGCCAGTAGTATCCACACTAGCGGGAGGGCCGGGGAGCTGTTTTTT
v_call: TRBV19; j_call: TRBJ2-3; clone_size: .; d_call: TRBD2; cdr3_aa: CASSIFGGASTDTQYF; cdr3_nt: TGTGCCAGTAGTATCTTCGGGGGGGCTAGCACAGATACGCAGTATTTT
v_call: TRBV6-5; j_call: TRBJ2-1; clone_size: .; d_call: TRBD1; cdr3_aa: CASSAGQGNHNEQFF; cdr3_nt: TGTGCCAGCAGTGCGGGACAGGGAAACCACAATGAGCAGTTCTTC
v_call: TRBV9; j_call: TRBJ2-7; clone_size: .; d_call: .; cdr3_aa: CASSVGGSTYEQYF; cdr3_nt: TGTGCCAGCAGCGTAGGAGGCAGCACCTACGAGCAGTACTTC
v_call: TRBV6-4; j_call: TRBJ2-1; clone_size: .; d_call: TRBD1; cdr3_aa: CASSEQGAVRNEQFF; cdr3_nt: TGTGCCAGCAGTGAACAGGGGGCGGTTCGGAATGAGCAGTTCTTC
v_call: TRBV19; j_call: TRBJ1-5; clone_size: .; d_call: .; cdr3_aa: CASNREGGPQHF; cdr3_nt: TGTGCCAGTAACAGGGAAGGGGGGCCCCAGCATTTT
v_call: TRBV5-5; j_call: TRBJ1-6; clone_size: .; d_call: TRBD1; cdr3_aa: CASSTRQGNNNSPLHF; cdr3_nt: TGTGCCAGCAGCACCAGACAGGGGAATAATAATTCACCCCTCCACTTT
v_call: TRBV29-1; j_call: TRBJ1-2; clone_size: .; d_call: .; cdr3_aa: CSVEDSGKGVYGYTF; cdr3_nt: TGCAGCGTTGAAGATAGTGGGAAGGGGGTATATGGCTACACCTTC
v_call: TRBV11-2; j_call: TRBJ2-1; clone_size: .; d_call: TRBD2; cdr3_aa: CASSFSSGNEQFF; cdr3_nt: TGTGCCAGCAGCTTTTCTAGCGGCAATGAGCAGTTCTTC
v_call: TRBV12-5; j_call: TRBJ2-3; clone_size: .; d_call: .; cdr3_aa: CASGLGNRERDTQYF; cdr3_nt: TGTGCTAGTGGTTTGGGTAACAGGGAAAGAGATACGCAGTATTTT
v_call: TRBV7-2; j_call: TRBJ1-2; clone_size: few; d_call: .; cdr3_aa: CASLPVAGANYGYTF; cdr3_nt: TGTGCCAGCCTACCTGTGGCGGGAGCGAACTATGGCTACACCTTC
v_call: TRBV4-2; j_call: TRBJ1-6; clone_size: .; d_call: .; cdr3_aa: CASSQDASGGASNSPLHF; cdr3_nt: TGTGCCAGCAGCCAAGACGCCTCGGGGGGGGCGAGTAATTCACCCCTCCACTTT
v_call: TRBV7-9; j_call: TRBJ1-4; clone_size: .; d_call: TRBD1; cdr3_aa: CASSSEGQGDEKLFF; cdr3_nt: TGTGCCAGCAGCTCCGAAGGACAGGGGGATGAAAAACTGTTTTTT
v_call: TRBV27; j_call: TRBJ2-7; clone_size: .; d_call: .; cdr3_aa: CASSTLALGRGFYEQYF; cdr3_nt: TGTGCCAGCAGTACTTTAGCTCTTGGCAGAGGATTCTACGAGCAGTACTTC
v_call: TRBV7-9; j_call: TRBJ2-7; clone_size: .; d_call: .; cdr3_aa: CSSSLLSQADSYEQYF; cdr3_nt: TGTTCCAGCAGCTTATTATCACAGGCGGACTCCTACGAGCAGTACTTC
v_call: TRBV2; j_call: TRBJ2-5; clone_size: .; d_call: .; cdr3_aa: CASNEQVETQYF; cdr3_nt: TGTGCCAGCAACGAACAAGTGGAGACCCAGTACTTC
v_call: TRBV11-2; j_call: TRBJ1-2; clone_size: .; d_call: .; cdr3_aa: CASSLDRREAGYTF; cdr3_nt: TGTGCCAGCAGCTTAGACCGCAGAGAGGCTGGCTACACCTTC
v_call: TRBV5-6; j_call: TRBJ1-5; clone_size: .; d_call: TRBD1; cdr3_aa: CASSLKGTGRNQPQHF; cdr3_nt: TGTGCCAGCAGCTTGAAAGGGACAGGACGCAATCAGCCCCAGCATTTT
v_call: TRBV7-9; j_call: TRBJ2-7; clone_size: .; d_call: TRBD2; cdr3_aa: CASSAGLVYSEQYF; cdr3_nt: TGTGCCAGCAGCGCGGGACTAGTTTACTCCGAGCAGTACTTC
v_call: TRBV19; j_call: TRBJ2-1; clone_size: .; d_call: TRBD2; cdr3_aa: CASTYRLAGVNEQFF; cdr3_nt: TGTGCCAGTACTTATAGACTAGCGGGAGTCAATGAGCAGTTCTTC
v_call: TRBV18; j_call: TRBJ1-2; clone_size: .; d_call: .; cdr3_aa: CASSPPSVTGVGYTF; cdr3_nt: TGTGCCAGCTCACCACCCTCAGTCACAGGAGTTGGCTACACCTTC
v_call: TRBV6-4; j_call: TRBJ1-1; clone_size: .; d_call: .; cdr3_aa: CASSLEGNTEAFF; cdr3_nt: TGTGCCAGCAGCCTAGAAGGGAACACTGAAGCTTTCTTT
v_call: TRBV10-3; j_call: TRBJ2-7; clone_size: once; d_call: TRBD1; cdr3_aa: CAIKGTDSYEQYF; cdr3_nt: TGTGCCATCAAAGGGACAGACTCCTACGAGCAGTACTTC
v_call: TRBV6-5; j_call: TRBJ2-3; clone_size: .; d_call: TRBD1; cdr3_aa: CASSRTGKSTDTQYF; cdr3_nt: TGTGCCAGCAGTCGGACAGGGAAGAGCACAGATACGCAGTATTTT
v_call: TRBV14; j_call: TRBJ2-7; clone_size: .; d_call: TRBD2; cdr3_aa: CASSPSGAKSSYEQYF; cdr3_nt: TGTGCCAGCAGCCCCAGCGGGGCTAAATCATCCTACGAGCAGTACTTC
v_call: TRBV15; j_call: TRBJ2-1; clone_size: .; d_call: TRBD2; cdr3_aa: CATSWKAGGRDEQFF; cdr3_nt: TGTGCCACCAGCTGGAAAGCGGGAGGTAGGGATGAGCAGTTCTTC
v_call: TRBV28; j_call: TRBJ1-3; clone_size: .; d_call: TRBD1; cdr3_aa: CASTRQGSNTIYF; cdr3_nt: TGTGCCAGCACCCGACAGGGGTCAAACACCATATATTTT
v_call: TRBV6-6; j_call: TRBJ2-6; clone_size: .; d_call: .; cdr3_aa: CASLPEGSGANVLTF; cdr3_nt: TGTGCCAGCCTTCCGGAGGGTTCTGGGGCCAACGTCCTGACTTTC
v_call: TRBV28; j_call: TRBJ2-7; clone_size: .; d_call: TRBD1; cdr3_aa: CASSGTGTPYEQYF; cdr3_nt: TGTGCCAGCAGTGGGACAGGGACCCCCTACGAGCAGTACTTC
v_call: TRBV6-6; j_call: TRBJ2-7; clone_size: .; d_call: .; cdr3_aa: CASTPTEDYEQYF; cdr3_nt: TGTGCCAGCACCCCGACAGAGGACTACGAGCAGTACTTC
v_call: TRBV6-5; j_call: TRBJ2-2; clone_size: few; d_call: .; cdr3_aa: CASSYLGGGELFF; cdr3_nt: TGTGCCAGCAGTTACTTGGGGGGTGGGGAGCTGTTTTTT
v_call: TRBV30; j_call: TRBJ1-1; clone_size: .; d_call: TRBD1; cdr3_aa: CAWTKGGWDSAAPEAFF; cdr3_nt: TGTGCCTGGACCAAAGGGGGGTGGGACAGCGCAGCACCAGAAGCTTTCTTT
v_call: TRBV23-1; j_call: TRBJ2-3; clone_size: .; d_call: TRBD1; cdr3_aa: CASSRPGQRVDTQYF; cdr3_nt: TGCGCCAGCAGTCGACCGGGACAGCGAGTAGATACGCAGTATTTT
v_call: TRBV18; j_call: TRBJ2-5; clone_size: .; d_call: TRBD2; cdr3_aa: CASSPTGGDSETQYF; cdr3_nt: TGTGCCAGCTCACCTACCGGGGGGGACTCGGAGACCCAGTACTTC
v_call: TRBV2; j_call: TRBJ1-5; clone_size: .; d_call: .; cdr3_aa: CASSVRTDGNQPQHF; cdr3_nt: TGTGCCAGCAGTGTTCGGACAGACGGAAATCAGCCCCAGCATTTT
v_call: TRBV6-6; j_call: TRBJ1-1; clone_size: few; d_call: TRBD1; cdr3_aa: CASSGQVMNTEAFF; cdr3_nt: TGTGCCAGCAGTGGACAGGTCATGAACACTGAAGCTTTCTTT
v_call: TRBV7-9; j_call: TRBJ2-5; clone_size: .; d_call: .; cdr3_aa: CASFRGEETQYF; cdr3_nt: TGTGCCAGCTTCAGGGGGGAAGAGACCCAGTACTTC
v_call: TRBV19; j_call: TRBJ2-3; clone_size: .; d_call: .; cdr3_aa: CASSIALVSTDTQYF; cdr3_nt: TGTGCCAGTAGTATAGCACTAGTAAGCACAGATACGCAGTATTTT
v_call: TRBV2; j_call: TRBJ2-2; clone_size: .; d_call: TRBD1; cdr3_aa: CASSEERTGSNTGELFF; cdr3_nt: TGTGCCAGCAGTGAAGAAAGGACAGGGTCGAACACCGGGGAGCTGTTTTTT
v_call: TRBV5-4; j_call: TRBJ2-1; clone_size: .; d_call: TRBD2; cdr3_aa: CASSLMVGLGGREQFF; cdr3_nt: TGTGCCAGCAGCCTGATGGTGGGACTAGGGGGGAGGGAGCAGTTCTTC
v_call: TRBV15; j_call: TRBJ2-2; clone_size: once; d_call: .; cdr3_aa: CATSSPAGNTGELFF; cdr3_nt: TGTGCCACCAGCAGTCCGGCAGGGAACACCGGGGAGCTGTTTTTT
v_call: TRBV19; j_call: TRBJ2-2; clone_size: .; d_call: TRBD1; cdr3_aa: CASHRGFSNTGELFF; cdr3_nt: TGTGCCAGCCACAGGGGTTTCTCGAACACCGGGGAGCTGTTTTTT
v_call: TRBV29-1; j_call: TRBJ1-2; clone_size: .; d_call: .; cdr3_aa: CSVRTRDFYTF; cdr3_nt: TGCAGCGTTCGAACTAGGGACTTCTACACCTTC